The 7 T cell receptor beta chains presented below share a single source sample, sequenced in a study of blood T cell repertoires in COVID-19. This table comes from immunoSEQ multiplex PCR, and its TCRdb copy is limited to in-frame clones, with some not included. The sample lists over 70,000 clones, 90% occurring once. Sample: peripheral blood. The receptors were gathered from a man aged 18 to 30 with COVID-19, enrolled during active disease.

The gene calls are TRBV10-3 and TRBJ2-7; no clear D. Germline-derived CDR1 and CDR2 are ENHRY and SYGVKD. The germline V and J ends were trimmed by 0 bases and 0 bases, with 9 bases remaining between them. CDR3 length equals 15 residues. CDR3 DNA: TGTGCCATCAGTGAGTCGAGTAGTGTCTCCTACGAGCAGTACTTC. This encodes CAISESSSVSYEQYF.

The chain combines TRBV7-9 with TRBJ2-5, with D possibly TRBD1 on 5 matching bases. The V and J ends lost 5 bases and 4 bases respectively, with 11 bases between them. CDR3 length: 13 residues. In germline, CDR1 is SEHNR, CDR2 FQNEAQ (reference sequence). CDR3 DNA sequence: TGTGCCAGCAGCCCGCAGGGTGCAGAGACCCAGTACTTC. This translates into CASSPQGAETQYF.

This clone came up once. The chain carries TRBV6-2 or TRBV6-3 and TRBJ2-6; 10 bases match TRBD2. The CDR3 runs to 21 residues. CDR1 and CDR2 (germline): MNHEY, SVGEGT. Trimming removed 6 bases from V and 0 bases from J; junction bases left unmatched: 17. CDR3: CASSTFGLAVGEISGANVLTF. The CDR3 nucleotides read TGTGCCAGCAGCACCTTCGGACTAGCGGTGGGAGAGATCTCTGGGGCCAACGTCCTGACTTTC.

This sequence joins TRBV6-5 and TRBJ2-2, with TRBD2 matching over 7 bases. With V trimmed by 1 base and J by 2 bases, 4 bases remained unmatched. CDR3 size: 16 residues. Per germline, CDR1 MNHEY and CDR2 SVGAGI. The DNA for the CDR3 is TGTGCCAGCAGTTACTTAGCGGGCCTTAACACCGGGGAGCTGTTTTTT. Translation gives CASSYLAGLNTGELFF.

This clone was counted ten times or more. This chain connects TRBV4-2 to TRBJ2-5, with 11 bases matching TRBD2. This CDR3 region has 16 residues. J gave up 3 bases and V 1 base, and 4 bases lay outside the gene matches. Germline lookup yields CDR1 LGHNA and CDR2 YNFKEQ. CDR3 sequence: CASSQGLAGGEETQYF. The CDR3 DNA sequence: TGTGCCAGCAGCCAAGGGCTAGCGGGAGGCGAAGAGACCCAGTACTTC.

The V call is TRBV5-1, the J call TRBJ2-5, with D perhaps matching TRBD2 (5 bases). Per germline, CDR1 SGHRS and CDR2 YFSETQ. This CDR3 contains 12 residues. The V gene lost 4 bases and the J gene lost 3 bases, with 7 bases spanning the gap. The CDR3 nucleotides read TGCGCCAGCAGCCGGGATAAAGAGACCCAGTACTTC. This codes for CASSRDKETQYF.

About this clone itself: The junction does not match germline at one end; this may be a read error. The chain uses TRBV5-1 and TRBJ1-4; possibly TRBD1 for D (5 bases). The CDR3 spans 17 residues. CDR1 and CDR2 from the germline V gene are SGHRS and YFSETQ. In DNA form, the CDR3 reads TGCGCCAGCAGCTTGGAGGGAGGGGCGGATATTAATGAAAAACTGCTTTTT. Translation: CASSLEGGADINEKLLF.